Here is one TCR beta chain with its context. The antigen is not known. This sample was taken from a study of T cell repertoires in cytomegalovirus infection. Study-wide background: Recently identified HLA-C-restricted CMV epitopes and well-studied HLA-B-restricted CMV epitopes were used by the study. Study-level findings and limits: Dominating the ex vivo response were HLA-C-restricted CMV-specific TCR beta clonotypes.

Germline V gene sequence: CDR1 MNHNY, CDR2 SVGAGI (reference sequence). The CDR3 has 12 amino acids. V shed 5 bases and J shed 7 bases, with 11 bases lying between them. TCRdb fed the reads into MiXCR, producing one record per CDR3 protein. The table records nearly 700,000 distinct CDR3 sequences, 30% to 40% of them present only once. The sample was cultured PBMCs, taken from culture after CMV antigen stimulation. The TCR originated in a human donor in good health (CMV status not recorded). Some clones in this sample may be carry-over from other donors' samples. The chain links TRBV6-6 to TRBJ1-1; no reliable D call. The CDR3 loop reads CASSASGVEAFF. The CDR3 DNA reads TGTGCCAGCAGTGCGAGTGGGGTTGAAGCTTTCTTT.